This entry lists 23 T cell receptor beta chains sequenced from one sample in a study of OX40 agonist ivuxolimab in advanced cancers. Libraries were made using the immunoSEQ multiplex PCR assay. TCRdb's version of the immuneACCESS table is confined to in-frame rearrangements and falls short of the full clone set. An unresolved V gene accounts for under half of the shortfall where checked; the remainder is of unknown origin. The sample table records some 80,000 clones; approximately 90% of these occur just once. The ten largest clonotypes hold 4.8% of the sample. The sequencing used CD4+ or CD8+ T cells sorted from blood, collected in a trial of the OX40 agonist ivuxolimab. Receptors were obtained from an adult with an advanced solid tumor such as melanoma, head and neck, liver or kidney cancer.

This clone was detected only once. This chain links TRBV7-2 with TRBJ2-3; TRBD1 might be the D (6 bases). This CDR3 contains 17 residues. The germline V gene has CDR1 SGHTA and CDR2 FQGNSA. Trimming pared 1 base from V and 0 bases from J, leaving 14 bases between. CDR3 sequence reads: CASSLGQGTSSTDTQYF. The CDR3 DNA reads TGTGCCAGCAGCTTAGGGCAGGGGACATCTAGCACAGATACGCAGTATTTT.

This clone has only a few counts. This rearrangement joins TRBV30 to TRBJ2-3; possible D gene TRBD1, 5 bases. V lost 4 bases and J lost 4, with 12 bases in between. CDR1 is GTSNPN, CDR2 SVGIG, per germline (reference sequence). This CDR3 is 13 amino acids long. CDR3 protein: CAWTMSGPDTQYF. The CDR3 DNA is TGTGCCTGGACCATGTCAGGGCCAGATACGCAGTATTTT.

The chain is built from TRBV4-1 and TRBJ2-5; no definite D call. The tail of the sequence fits TRBJ2-7 better, so the J call may be wrong. Germline loops: CDR1 MGHRA, CDR2 YSYEKL. The CDR3 consists of 15 residues. CDR3: CASSQVGTASYEQYF. In nucleotides, the CDR3 is TGCGCCAGCAGCCAAGTCGGAACCGCTAGCTACGAGCAGTACTTC.

This chain connects TRBV5-6 to TRBJ1-1; 8 nucleotides match TRBD1. This CDR3 has 15 amino acids. Germline V gene lookup returns CDR1 SGHDT and CDR2 YYEEEE. Germline trimming cut 0 bases from V and 3 bases from J; bases unmatched to any gene: 4. The CDR3 DNA follows: TGTGCCAGCAGCTTGGGGACAGGGAGGGACACTGAAGCTTTCTTT. Amino acids: CASSLGTGRDTEAFF.

The chain links TRBV15 to TRBJ1-1; unclear D gene. Per the germline V gene, CDR1 is LNHNV and CDR2 is YYDKDF (reference sequence). V was shortened by 5 bases and J by 1 base, with 14 bases between the two germline ends. This CDR3 has 15 residues. The CDR3 protein is CATSPEGYENTEAFF. The CDR3 bases are TGTGCCACCAGCCCTGAAGGATACGAGAACACTGAAGCTTTCTTT.

The J gene is TRBJ1-2, the V gene TRBV15; D gene uncertain. V was shortened by 1 base and J by 9 bases, with 24 bases between the two germline ends. The CDR3 has 17 residues. CDR1 and CDR2 (germline): LNHNV, YYDKDF (reference sequence). CDR3 bases: TGTGCCACCAGCAGAGGGGGTTGGGATGTATCTATGGTGAGCTACACCTTC. It is translated as CATSRGGWDVSMVSYTF.

DNA for the CDR3: TGCGCCAGCAGCTTGCTAGCGGGAGTTTCCAATGAGCAGTTCTTC. Residues: CASSLLAGVSNEQFF. The gene calls are TRBV5-1 and TRBJ2-1, with 10 bases matching TRBD2. Per germline, CDR1 SGHRS and CDR2 YFSETQ. The V gene end was trimmed by 1 base and the J gene end by 6 bases; junction bases not matched to a gene: 4. This CDR3 contains 15 residues.

This clone was seen once. The chain links TRBV5-4 to TRBJ2-7; no firm D call. Trimming pared 2 bases from V and 3 bases from J, leaving 9 bases between. The CDR3 is made up of 13 amino acids. Germline CDR1 reads SGHNT; CDR2 reads YYREEE (reference sequence). The CDR3 region is CASSLMSRYEQYF. The CDR3 region has the DNA TGTGCCAGCAGCTTAATGTCGCGCTACGAGCAGTACTTC.

The chain combines TRBV18 with TRBJ2-1; TRBD2 matches 12 bases. CDR1 and CDR2 (germline): KGHSH, LQKENI. The CDR3 is 14 amino acids. V lost 3 bases, J lost 13 bases, and 7 bases stayed unmatched. CDR3 loop: CASSPDLAGGGQFF. Here the CDR3 DNA reads TGTGCCAGCTCACCTGATCTAGCGGGGGGGGGCCAGTTCTTC.

This chain connects TRBV5-1 to TRBJ2-3; D might be TRBD1 (5 bases). This CDR3 region has 17 residues. V was shortened by 3 bases and J by 0 bases, with 17 bases between the two germline ends. Germline lookup yields CDR1 SGHRS and CDR2 YFSETQ. This CDR3 reads CASSWKMTETSTDTQYF. The CDR3 DNA follows: TGCGCCAGCAGCTGGAAAATGACAGAGACTAGCACAGATACGCAGTATTTT.

The chain couples TRBV6-1 to TRBJ2-7; D possibly corresponds to TRBD2 (6 bases). Trimming cost V 6 bases and J 3 bases, with 18 bases left between them. CDR1 and CDR2 (germline): MNHNS, SASEGT. CDR3 length: 15 amino acids. CDR3 sequence (DNA): TGTGCCAGCAGGAGTAGCGGAGCCCCCATCTACGAGCAGTACTTC. It codes for CASRSSGAPIYEQYF.

The gene calls are TRBV6-1 and TRBJ2-5, with 9 bases lining up with TRBD1. CDR1 is MNHNS and CDR2 is SASEGT in the germline V gene. CDR3 size: 13 residues. Trimming at V came to 5 bases and at J to 4 bases, leaving 2 bases not matched to a gene. The CDR3 region is CASSTGGPETQYF. In nucleotides, the CDR3 is TGTGCCAGCAGTACAGGGGGCCCAGAGACCCAGTACTTC.

V and J are TRBV6-5 and TRBJ2-1, with 10 bases fitting TRBD2. Germline CDR1 reads MNHEY; CDR2 reads SVGAGI. This CDR3 is built from 14 residues. Trimming removed 7 bases from V and 8 bases from J; junction bases left unmatched: 8. The CDR3 nucleotides are TGTGCCAGCATTAAGTCCGGGACTAGCGATGAGCAGTTCTTC. This sequence encodes CASIKSGTSDEQFF.

The J gene is TRBJ2-1, the V gene TRBV6-5; 7 bases line up with TRBD1. The CDR3 extends over 15 amino acids. The germline V gene encodes CDR1 MNHEY and CDR2 SVGAGI. The ends lost 2 bases at V and 5 bases at J; junction bases unmatched: 6. CDR3 bases: TGTGCCAGCAGTTACACCCAGACAGGGAACAATGAGCAGTTCTTC. The encoded protein is CASSYTQTGNNEQFF.

The chain links TRBV6-5 to TRBJ2-3; D gene uncertain. Germline loops: CDR1 MNHEY, CDR2 SVGAGI. The germline V and J ends were trimmed by 2 bases and 3 bases, with 9 bases remaining between them. The CDR3 contains 14 residues. Here the CDR3 DNA reads TGTGCCAGCAGTTACGGGGATTCGACAGATACGCAGTATTTT. Its protein is CASSYGDSTDTQYF.

V and J are TRBV28 and TRBJ2-3; the match to TRBD2 covers 9 bases. With V trimmed by 5 bases and J by 7 bases, 13 bases remained unmatched. Germline assignment: CDR1 MDHEN and CDR2 SYDVKM. The CDR3 runs to 16 residues. The CDR3 here is CASSTGAAGGVNTQYF. As DNA, the CDR3 is TGTGCCAGCAGTACGGGCGCGGCGGGAGGGGTGAATACGCAGTATTTT.

The sample holds a few counts of this clone. The chain joins TRBV7-2 to TRBJ1-2; D gene unclear. V lost 5 bases and J 4 bases, leaving 8 bases between the germline ends. The germline CDR1 and CDR2 sequences are SGHTA and FQGNSA. The length of the CDR3 is 12 residues. CDR3 nucleotides: TGTGCCAGCAGCCCTAGTGCCTATGGCTACACCTTC. Translated, it gives CASSPSAYGYTF.

V usage is TRBV4-2 and J usage is TRBJ1-6, with 7 bases that match TRBD1. This CDR3 region has 15 residues. J was trimmed by 5 bases and V by 3 bases; bases with no gene match: 4. The germline V gene encodes CDR1 LGHNA and CDR2 YNFKEQ. CDR3 nucleotides: TGTGCCAGCAGCCATACCGGGACAGATAATTCACCCCTCCACTTT. Translation: CASSHTGTDNSPLHF.

As DNA, the CDR3 is TGTGCCAGCAGTGAAGCCCAGCGGGGACCCAATGAGCAGTTCTTC. This sequence encodes CASSEAQRGPNEQFF. V gene TRBV2 combines with J gene TRBJ2-1; 7 bases are shared with TRBD2. Per germline, CDR1 SNHLY and CDR2 FYNNEI. The length of the CDR3 is 15 residues. The ends lost 0 bases at V and 6 bases at J; junction bases unmatched: 5. Looking up the rest from reference TRBV2 and TRBJ2-1 gives the full variable domain: EPEVTQTPSHQVTQMGQEVILRCVPISNHLYFYWYRQILGQKVEFLVSFYNNEISEKSEIFDDQFSVERPDGSNFTLKIRSTKLEDSAMYFCASSEAQRGPNEQFFGPGTRLTVL.

CDR3 coding DNA: TGTGCCAGCACCCCAGATAGCAATCAGCCCCAGCATTTT. The encoded protein is CASTPDSNQPQHF. This rearrangement joins TRBV6-1 to TRBJ1-5; D is undetermined. Trimming cost V 7 bases and J 0 bases, with 7 bases left between them. The CDR3 consists of 13 residues. Germline values: CDR1 MNHNS, CDR2 SASEGT.

In this sample, this clone turned up once. The genes are TRBV25-1 and TRBJ2-5, with 8 bases aligning to TRBD1. The DNA matches TRBJ2-7 better at its end, which makes the J call doubtful. This CDR3 region has 15 residues. CDR1 and CDR2 from the germline V gene are MGHDK and SYGVNS. The CDR3 sequence: CASSADRGLSPEQYF. CDR3 nucleotide sequence: TGTGCCAGCAGTGCCGACAGGGGTCTTTCACCCGAGCAGTACTTC.

The CDR3 sequence: CASSLLGQRNTGELFF. Here the CDR3 DNA reads TGTGCCAGCAGCTTGCTCGGCCAGCGGAACACCGGGGAGCTGTTTTTT. J is TRBJ2-2 and V is TRBV7-3; D is ambiguous. V was clipped by 3 bases and J by 1 base, with 12 bases between them. Germline loops: CDR1 SGHTA, CDR2 FQGTGA. This CDR3 contains 16 residues.

The chain has TRBV10-3 and TRBJ2-2; 8 bases agree with TRBD2. J lost 4 bases, V lost 6 bases, and 10 bases had no gene match. This CDR3 has 16 amino acids. Germline assignment: CDR1 ENHRY and CDR2 SYGVKD. The CDR3 DNA is TGTGCCATCAGATCGGCGGGAGGCCTGACCACCGGGGAGCTGTTTTTT. Its protein product is CAIRSAGGLTTGELFF.